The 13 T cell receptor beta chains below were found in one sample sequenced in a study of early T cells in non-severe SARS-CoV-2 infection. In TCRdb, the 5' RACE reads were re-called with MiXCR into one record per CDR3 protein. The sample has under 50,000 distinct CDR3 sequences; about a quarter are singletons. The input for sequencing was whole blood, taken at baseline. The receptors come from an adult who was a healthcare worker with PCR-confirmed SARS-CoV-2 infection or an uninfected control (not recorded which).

CDR3 in DNA: TGTGCCAGCAGCTCCGACAGCGTCAACACTGAAGCTTTCTTT. Translated, it gives CASSSDSVNTEAFF. The chain employs TRBV2 and TRBJ1-1; a weak D match, TRBD1 (5 bases). The CDR3 consists of 14 residues. From germline, CDR1 is SNHLY and CDR2 FYNNEI. The V gene lost 6 bases and the J gene lost 2 bases, with 13 bases spanning the gap.

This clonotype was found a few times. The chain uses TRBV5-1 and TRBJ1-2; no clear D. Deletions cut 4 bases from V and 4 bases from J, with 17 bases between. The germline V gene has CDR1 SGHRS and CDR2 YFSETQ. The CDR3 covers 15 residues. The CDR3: CASSVERISLYGYTF. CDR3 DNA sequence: TGCGCCAGCAGCGTCGAGCGAATCTCCCTCTATGGCTACACCTTC.

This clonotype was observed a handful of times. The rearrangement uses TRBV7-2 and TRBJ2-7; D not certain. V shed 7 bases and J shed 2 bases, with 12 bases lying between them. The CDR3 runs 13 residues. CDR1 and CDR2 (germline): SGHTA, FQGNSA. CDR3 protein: CASTKDIAYEQYF. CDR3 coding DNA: TGTGCCAGCACTAAAGACATCGCCTACGAGCAGTACTTC.

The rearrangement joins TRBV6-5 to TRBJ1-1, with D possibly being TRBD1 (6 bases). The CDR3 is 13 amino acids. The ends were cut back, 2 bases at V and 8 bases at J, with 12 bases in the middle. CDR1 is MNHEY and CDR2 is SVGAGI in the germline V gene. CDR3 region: CASSYPPGQEAFF. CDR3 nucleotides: TGTGCCAGCAGTTACCCCCCCGGACAGGAAGCTTTCTTT.

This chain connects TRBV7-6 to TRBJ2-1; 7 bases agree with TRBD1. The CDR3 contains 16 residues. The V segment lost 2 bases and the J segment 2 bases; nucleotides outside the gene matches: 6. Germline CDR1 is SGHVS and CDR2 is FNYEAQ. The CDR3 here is CASSLKWDSTYNEQFF. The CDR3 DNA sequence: TGTGCCAGCAGCTTAAAATGGGACAGTACCTACAATGAGCAGTTCTTC. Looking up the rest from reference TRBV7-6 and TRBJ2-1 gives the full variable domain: GAGVSQSPRYKVTKRGQDVALRCDPISGHVSLYWYRQALGQGPEFLTYFNYEAQQDKSGLPNDRFSAERPEGSISTLTIQRTEQRDSAMYRCASSLKWDSTYNEQFFGPGTRLTVL.

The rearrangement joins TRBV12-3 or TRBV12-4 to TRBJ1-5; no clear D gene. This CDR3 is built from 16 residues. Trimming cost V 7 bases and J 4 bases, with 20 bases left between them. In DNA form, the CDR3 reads TGTGCCAGCACCACTGCTGCCTGGAACAAAAATCAGCCCCAGCATTTT. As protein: CASTTAAWNKNQPQHF.

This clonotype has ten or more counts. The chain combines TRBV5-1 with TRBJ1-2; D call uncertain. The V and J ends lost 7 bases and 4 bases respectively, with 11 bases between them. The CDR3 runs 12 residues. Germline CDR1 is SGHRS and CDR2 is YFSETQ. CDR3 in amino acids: CASGPPGYGYTF. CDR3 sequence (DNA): TGCGCCAGCGGACCCCCAGGCTATGGCTACACCTTC.

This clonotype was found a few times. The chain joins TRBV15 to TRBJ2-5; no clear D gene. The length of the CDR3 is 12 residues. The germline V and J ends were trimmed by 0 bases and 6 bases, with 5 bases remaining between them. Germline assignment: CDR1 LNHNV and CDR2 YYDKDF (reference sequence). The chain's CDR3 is CATSRDSQTQYF. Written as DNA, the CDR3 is TGTGCCACCAGCAGAGATTCCCAGACCCAGTACTTC.

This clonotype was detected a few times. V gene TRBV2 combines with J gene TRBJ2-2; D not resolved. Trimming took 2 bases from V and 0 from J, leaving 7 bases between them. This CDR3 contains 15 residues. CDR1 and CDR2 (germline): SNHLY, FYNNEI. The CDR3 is CASSEQTTNTGELFF. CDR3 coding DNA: TGTGCCAGCAGTGAACAGACCACGAACACCGGGGAGCTGTTTTTT. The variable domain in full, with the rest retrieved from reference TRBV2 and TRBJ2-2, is EPEVTQTPSHQVTQMGQEVILRCVPISNHLYFYWYRQILGQKVEFLVSFYNNEISEKSEIFDDQFSVERPDGSNFTLKIRSTKLEDSAMYFCASSEQTTNTGELFFGEGSRLTVL.

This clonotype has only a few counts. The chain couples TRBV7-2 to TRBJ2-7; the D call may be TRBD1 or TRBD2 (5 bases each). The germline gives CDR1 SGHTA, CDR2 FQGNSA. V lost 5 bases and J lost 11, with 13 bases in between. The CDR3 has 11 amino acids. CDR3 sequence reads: CASSPGTREYF. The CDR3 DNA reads TGTGCCAGCAGCCCCGGGACGCGGGAGTACTTC. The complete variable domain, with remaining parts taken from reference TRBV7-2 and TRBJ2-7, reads GAGVSQSPSNKVTEKGKDVELRCDPISGHTALYWYRQSLGQGLEFLIYFQGNSAPDKSGLPSDRFSAERTGGSVSTLTIQRTQQEDSAVYLCASSPGTREYFGPGTRLTVT.

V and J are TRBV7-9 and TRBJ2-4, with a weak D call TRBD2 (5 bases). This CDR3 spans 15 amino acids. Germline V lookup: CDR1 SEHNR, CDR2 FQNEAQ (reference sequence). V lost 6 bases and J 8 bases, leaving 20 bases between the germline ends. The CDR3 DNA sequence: TGTGCCAGCAGTCTAGAGGAGGAGCTAAGGGACATTCAGTACTTC. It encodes CASSLEEELRDIQYF.

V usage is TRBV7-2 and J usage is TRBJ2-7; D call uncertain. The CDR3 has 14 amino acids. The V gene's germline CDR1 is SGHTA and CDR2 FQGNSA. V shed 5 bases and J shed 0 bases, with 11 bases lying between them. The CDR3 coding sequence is TGTGCCAGCAGCCTCCTCATGGCCTCCTACGAGCAGTACTTC. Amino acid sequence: CASSLLMASYEQYF.

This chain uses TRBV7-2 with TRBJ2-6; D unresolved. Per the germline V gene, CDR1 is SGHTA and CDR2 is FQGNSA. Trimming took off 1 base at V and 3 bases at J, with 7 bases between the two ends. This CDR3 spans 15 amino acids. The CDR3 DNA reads TGTGCCAGCAGCTTAGGGGGATTTGGGGCCAACGTCCTGACTTTC. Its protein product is CASSLGGFGANVLTF.